This is a list of T cell receptor beta chains from one sample in a study of OX40 agonist ivuxolimab in advanced cancers. The table came from immunoSEQ multiplex PCR; TCRdb's copy has only in-frame clones and leaves some out. The sample lists 95,000 to 100,000 clones, approximately 80% occurring once. The starting material was CD4+ or CD8+ T cells sorted from blood, obtained in a trial of the OX40 agonist ivuxolimab. The origin of the receptors is an adult with an advanced solid tumor such as melanoma, head and neck, liver or kidney cancer. The CDR3 runs from the conserved cysteine through the conserved F or W. The order of the fields is J gene, clone size, V gene, CDR3 length, D gene, CDR3 DNA, CDR3 protein. The D gene is left open where the match is weak. The size of a clone is reported for some rows only, either as once, few or many, or as a class for expanded clones.

>TRBJ2-2|-|TRBV7-3|15|TRBD2
TGTGCCAGCAGCTCTCCTAGCGGGCACACCGGGGAGCTGTTTTTT
CASSSPSGHTGELFF
>TRBJ2-1|once|TRBV11-2|15|-
TGTGCCAGCACCCCAGTGGGGGGCTCCTACAATGAGCAGTTCTTC
CASTPVGGSYNEQFF
>TRBJ1-5|-|TRBV10-3|15|TRBD1
TGTGCCATCAGTGCCGGACAGGACTTCAATCAGCCCCAGCATTTT
CAISAGQDFNQPQHF
>TRBJ2-7|-|TRBV27|17|-
TGTGCCAGCAGTTTATCCCCGACGGCGGGGTGGTTGTACGAGCAGTACTTC
CASSLSPTAGWLYEQYF
>TRBJ2-2|once|TRBV7-3|13|-
TGTGCCAGCAGCTTACGGCCTTCCGGGGAGCTGTTTTTT
CASSLRPSGELFF
>TRBJ1-2|-|TRBV7-9|15|TRBD1
TGTGCCAGCAGCTGGACAGGGGGACCTAAGGATGGCTACACCTTC
CASSWTGGPKDGYTF
>TRBJ1-4|-|TRBV25-1|13|-
TGTGCCAGCAGTACAGCCAGGGCTGAAAAACTGTTTTTT
CASSTARAEKLFF
>TRBJ2-7|-|TRBV6-5|14|-
TGTGCCAGCAAGAGCGACAGGAGCGTGAGAGAGCAGTACTTC
CASKSDRSVREQYF
>TRBJ2-3|once|TRBV18|14|-
TGTGCCAGCTCAGCGAGTCTGTTCCCAGATACGCAGTATTTT
CASSASLFPDTQYF
>TRBJ2-6|-|TRBV7-2|15|-
TGTGCCAGCAGCCGTACAGGGTTTGGGGCCAACGTCCTGACTTTC
CASSRTGFGANVLTF
>TRBJ1-6|few|TRBV15|12|-
TGTGCCACCAGCATACGAGGTTCACCCCTCCACTTT
CATSIRGSPLHF
>TRBJ2-5|once|TRBV4-1|16|-
TGCGCCAGCAGCCATTTAAAAATTACGGCGGGGGAGACCCAGTACTTC
CASSHLKITAGETQYF
>TRBJ2-3|-|TRBV29-1|16|-
TGCAGCGTTGTCTTACCTTTTAGCGGGACAGTGAATACGCAGTATTTT
CSVVLPFSGTVNTQYF
>TRBJ2-7|-|TRBV28|16|TRBD1
TGTGCCAGCAGTTCCTCTGGGGACAGGGATCCCTACGAGCAGTACTTC
CASSSSGDRDPYEQYF
>TRBJ1-2|few|TRBV14|13|-
TGTGCCAGCAGCCAAGATAATAGCTATGGCTACACCTTC
CASSQDNSYGYTF
>TRBJ2-7|-|TRBV7-2|17|TRBD2
TGTGCCACCTCTCCCTTAAGGGCTAGCGGGACTCGCGGCGAGCAGTACTTC
CATSPLRASGTRGEQYF
>TRBJ1-1|-|TRBV19|13|-
TGTGCCAGTAGTAACGTGGCGGACACTGAAGCTTTCTTT
CASSNVADTEAFF
>TRBJ2-7|-|TRBV2|15|TRBD1
TGTGCCAGCAGTGACCCGGCGTCTCAGGGGGACGAGCAGTACTTC
CASSDPASQGDEQYF
>TRBJ2-7|-|TRBV19|16|TRBD2
TGTGCCAGTAGTATAGGATTAGCGGGAGGCGCCTACGAGCAGTACTTC
CASSIGLAGGAYEQYF
>TRBJ1-3|once|TRBV7-8|14|-
TGTGCCAGCAGCCCCTTCAGGCTGGGAAACACCATATATTTT
CASSPFRLGNTIYF
>TRBJ1-3|once|TRBV5-5|15|-
TGTGCCAGCAGCTTGGCGCCAGCCACTGGAAACACCATATATTTT
CASSLAPATGNTIYF
>TRBJ2-2|-|TRBV15|15|-
TGTGCCACCAGCAGAGAAGGAACGGGGGCCGGGGAGCTGTTTTTT
CATSREGTGAGELFF
>TRBJ1-6|once|TRBV25-1|15|TRBD1
TGTGCCAGTTTGGACAGGGTGGACTATAATTCACCCCTCCACTTT
CASLDRVDYNSPLHF
>TRBJ2-2|-|TRBV6-1|15|TRBD1
TGTGCCAGCAGTGGCCACAGGGGTAACACCGGGGAGCTGTTTTTT
CASSGHRGNTGELFF
>TRBJ2-2|-|TRBV11-3|16|-
TGTGCCAGCCCTGTGATACAGAGCTTTAACACCGGGGAGCTGTTTTTT
CASPVIQSFNTGELFF
>TRBJ2-3|-|TRBV14|17|TRBD2
TGTGCCAGCAGCCAAGATCTACTAGCGGGGAGGACAGATACGCAGTATTTT
CASSQDLLAGRTDTQYF
>TRBJ2-6|-|TRBV5-1|14|TRBD1
TGCGCCAGCGGGACAGGGAATGGGGCCAACGTCCTGACTTTC
CASGTGNGANVLTF
>TRBJ2-1|-|TRBV11-2|15|TRBD2
TGTGCCAGCAGCCCTATAGCGGGAGTAGGCAATGAGCAGTTCTTC
CASSPIAGVGNEQFF
>TRBJ2-3|-|TRBV11-2|15|-
TGTGCCAGCAGCTTAGACGGAACTAGCACAGATACGCAGTATTTT
CASSLDGTSTDTQYF
>TRBJ2-7|-|TRBV5-6|13|-
TGTGCCAGCAGCCCTTGGAGCGGCGGGGAGCAGTACTTC
CASSPWSGGEQYF
>TRBJ2-3|-|TRBV28|13|TRBD2
TGTGCCAGCCAAGCGGGAAGCACAGATACGCAGTATTTT
CASQAGSTDTQYF